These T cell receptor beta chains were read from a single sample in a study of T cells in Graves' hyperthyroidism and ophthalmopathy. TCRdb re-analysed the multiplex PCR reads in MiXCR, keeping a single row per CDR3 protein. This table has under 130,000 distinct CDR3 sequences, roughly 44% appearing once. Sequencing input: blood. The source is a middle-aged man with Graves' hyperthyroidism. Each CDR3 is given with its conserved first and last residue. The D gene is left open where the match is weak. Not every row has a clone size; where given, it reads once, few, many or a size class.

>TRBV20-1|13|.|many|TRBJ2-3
TGCAGTGCCTGGCGGTCAAACACAGATACGCAGTATTTT
CSAWRSNTDTQYF
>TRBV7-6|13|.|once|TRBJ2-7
TGTGCCAGCAGCCCCCGCCAGACTAACGAGCAGTACTTC
CASSPRQTNEQYF
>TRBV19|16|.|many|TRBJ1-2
TGTGCCAGTAGTAAGGGGGGGACAATCGGAGTCTATGGCTACACCTTC
CASSKGGTIGVYGYTF
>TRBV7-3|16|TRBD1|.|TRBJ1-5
TGTGCCAGCAGCATAGGACAGGGGGCCTACGACCAGCCCCAGCATTTT
CASSIGQGAYDQPQHF
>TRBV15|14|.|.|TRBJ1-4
TGTGCCACCATCAGAGACGGGACGGATGAAAAACTGTTTTTT
CATIRDGTDEKLFF
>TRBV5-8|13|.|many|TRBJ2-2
TGTGCCAGCAGCCAGCTCGGAACCGGGGAGCTGTTTTTT
CASSQLGTGELFF
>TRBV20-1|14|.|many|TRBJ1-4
TGCAGTGCGAAAAACAGGGTTTTTAATGAAAAACTGTTTTTT
CSAKNRVFNEKLFF
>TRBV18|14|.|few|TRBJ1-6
TGTGCCAGCTCCCCGCAGGACCGGAATTCACCCCTCCACTTT
CASSPQDRNSPLHF
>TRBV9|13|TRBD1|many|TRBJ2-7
TGTGCCAGCAGCCCCCAGGGGGCCTACGAGCAGTACTTC
CASSPQGAYEQYF
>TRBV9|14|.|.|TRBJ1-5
TGTGCCAGCAGCGTATCATGGGGGCTCTCCGACGAGCATTTT
CASSVSWGLSDEHF
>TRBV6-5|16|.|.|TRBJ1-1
TGTGCCAGCAGTGAAGAAGGGGGGGCGCTGAACACTGAAGCTCTCTTT
CASSEEGGALNTEALF
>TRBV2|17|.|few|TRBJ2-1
TGCGCCAGCAGGGCAACTACCGTGATCTCTGGATACAATGAGCAGTTCTTC
CASRATTVISGYNEQFF
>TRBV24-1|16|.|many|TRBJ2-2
TGTGCCACCAGTGTAGGGGGGGGTCCGAACACCGGGGAGCTGTTTTTT
CATSVGGGPNTGELFF
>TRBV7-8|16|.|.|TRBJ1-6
TGTGCTAGCAGCTTACGATCTCGGATCTATAATTCACCCCTCCACTTT
CASSLRSRIYNSPLHF
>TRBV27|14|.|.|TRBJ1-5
TGTGCCAGCAGTTTATCGGTCCCTAACCGGGCCCAGCATTTT
CASSLSVPNRAQHF
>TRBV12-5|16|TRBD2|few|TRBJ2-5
TGTGCTAGTGGCCCGGGGATAGCGGGGACACAAGAGACCCAGTACTTC
CASGPGIAGTQETQYF
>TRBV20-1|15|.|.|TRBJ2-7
TGCAGTGCTAGAGATGGCGGGATGAGCTCCTACGAGCAGTACTTC
CSARDGGMSSYEQYF
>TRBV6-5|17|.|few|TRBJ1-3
TGTGCCAGCAGTTACTCTGGGCAGAAGGGCTCTGGAAACACCATATATTTT
CASSYSGQKGSGNTIYF